These 13 T cell receptor beta chains share one sample of origin, sequenced in a study of spatial heterogeneity in lung cancer. TCRdb re-called the 5' RACE reads through MiXCR, storing one row per CDR3 protein. Altogether thousands of distinct CDR3 sequences are present, roughly 26% being singletons, with the ten largest covering 4.5% to 7%. The sample's time point: blood at routine non-recurrence follow-up after resection. This specimen consisted of PBMCs, obtained at follow-up. These receptors originate from a male donor with early-stage non-small cell lung cancer.

J is TRBJ1-1 and V is TRBV5-6, with TRBD1 matching over 12 bases. The CDR3 is made up of 15 amino acids. Germline trimming cut 4 bases from V and 7 bases from J; bases unmatched to any gene: 8. Germline CDR1 is SGHDT and CDR2 is YYEEEE. In nucleotides, the CDR3 is TGTGCCAGCAGCGCGGGACAGGGGGCGTTTGGTGAAGCTTTCTTT. Its translation: CASSAGQGAFGEAFF.

The rearrangement links TRBV24-1 to TRBJ2-6, with D unresolved. Germline CDR1 reads KGHDR; CDR2 reads SFDVKD. V lost 6 bases and J lost 4, with 6 bases in between. The CDR3 sequence is 13 residues long. In DNA, the CDR3 is TGTGCCACCAGTACGGAAGGGGCCAACGTCCTGACTTTC. Its translation is CATSTEGANVLTF.

This clonotype was detected a few times. This chain uses TRBV15 with TRBJ2-3; 8 bases fit TRBD2. The CDR3 is 15 residues long. Germline assignment: CDR1 LNHNV and CDR2 YYDKDF (reference sequence). The V and J ends lost 5 bases and 2 bases, in that order; junction bases with no gene match: 6. The CDR3 protein is CATSFGLAITDTQYF. The CDR3 coding sequence is TGTGCCACCAGCTTCGGACTAGCCATCACAGATACGCAGTATTTT.

In its sample, this clonotype ranks as large. This chain links TRBV3-1 with TRBJ1-4; D is uncertain. This CDR3 is 16 amino acids long. Germline CDR1 reads LGHDT; CDR2 reads YNNKEL (reference sequence). Trimming took off 0 bases at V and 0 bases at J, with 8 bases between the two ends. Here the CDR3 reads CASSQDPLATNEKLFF. The CDR3 nucleotides read TGTGCCAGCAGCCAAGATCCCCTTGCAACTAATGAAAAACTGTTTTTT.

This clonotype was counted between two and nine times. The chain joins TRBV25-1 to TRBJ1-1; weak D call: TRBD1 (6 bases). This CDR3 comprises 13 residues. The V gene's germline CDR1 is MGHDK and CDR2 SYGVNS. V lost 3 bases and J lost 3, with 8 bases in between. CDR3 nucleotide sequence: TGTGCCAGCAGTGACCCAGGGGACACTGAAGCTTTCTTT. Its protein product is CASSDPGDTEAFF.

The V gene is TRBV18, the J gene TRBJ2-2; D is ambiguous. V gave up 2 bases and J gave up 7 bases, with 5 bases separating them. CDR3 length: 12 amino acids. CDR1 is KGHSH and CDR2 is LQKENI in the germline V gene. The CDR3 reads CASSPEVGELFF. The CDR3 region has the DNA TGTGCCAGCTCACCAGAAGTCGGGGAGCTGTTTTTT.

V is TRBV5-5 and J is TRBJ1-5, with D possibly TRBD1 on 5 matching bases. The CDR3 spans 15 residues. V was clipped by 0 bases and J by 4 bases, with 11 bases between them. CDR1 and CDR2 from the germline V gene are SGHKS and YYEKEE (reference sequence). The CDR3 bases are TGTGCCAGCAGCTTGGCAGGGAAAGGGAATCAGCCCCAGCATTTT. Its protein is CASSLAGKGNQPQHF.

This clonotype is judged medium-sized (0.01 to 0.1%). The chain couples TRBV7-2 to TRBJ1-1; 7 bases agree with TRBD1. Losses at the gene ends were 3 bases for V and 11 bases for J; bases not matched to a gene: 6. This CDR3 spans 12 amino acids. In germline, CDR1 is SGHTA, CDR2 FQGNSA. CDR3: CASSFAQGTAFF. The CDR3 DNA follows: TGTGCCAGCAGCTTCGCACAGGGGACTGCTTTCTTT.

This clonotype counts as medium-sized (0.01 to 0.1%). The chain has TRBV28 and TRBJ2-2; a possible D gene is TRBD2 (6 bases). Trimming left V 1 base short and J 1 base short, with 10 bases between. The CDR3 totals 16 residues. Germline lookup yields CDR1 MDHEN and CDR2 SYDVKM. Here the CDR3 DNA reads TGTGCCAGCAGTTTATTATCCGGGAGGAACACCGGGGAGCTGTTTTTT. Residues: CASSLLSGRNTGELFF.

This clonotype was seen many times. This sequence joins TRBV28 and TRBJ2-7; D not resolved. There are 15 residues in the CDR3. Trimming cost V 2 bases and J 4 bases, with 15 bases left between them. The germline CDR1 and CDR2 sequences are MDHEN and SYDVKM. CDR3 protein: CASSLEDRHVYEQYF. The DNA for the CDR3 is TGTGCCAGCAGTTTAGAGGACCGCCATGTTTACGAGCAGTACTTC.

The CDR3: CASSREGLMNTEAFF. The CDR3 DNA reads TGTGCCAGCTCCCGGGAAGGGTTGATGAACACTGAAGCTTTCTTT. The V and J genes are TRBV18 and TRBJ1-1; D ambiguous. The ends were cut back, 6 bases at V and 0 bases at J, with 14 bases in the middle. Looked up from germline, CDR1 is KGHSH and CDR2 is LQKENI. The length of the CDR3 is 15 residues.

This clonotype has a count of ten or more. The J gene is TRBJ2-7, the V gene TRBV7-6, with 8 bases matching TRBD2. The CDR3 is 15 amino acids. After removal of 2 bases from V and 2 bases from J, the junction contained 5 bases not matched to a gene. The germline V gene encodes CDR1 SGHVS and CDR2 FNYEAQ. The CDR3 is CASSLSGGGPYEQYF. The CDR3 DNA reads TGTGCCAGCAGCTTAAGTGGCGGGGGGCCCTACGAGCAGTACTTC.

This clonotype is medium-sized by share. This rearrangement joins TRBV24-1 to TRBJ2-5, with D unresolved. Deletions cut 5 bases from V and 8 bases from J, with 14 bases between. CDR3 length equals 13 residues. Germline assignment: CDR1 KGHDR and CDR2 SFDVKD. Here the CDR3 reads CATSAGGPRTQYF. The CDR3 DNA sequence: TGTGCCACCAGTGCGGGCGGCCCGCGAACCCAGTACTTC.